A selection of T cell receptor beta chains follows, all from one sample in a study of blood T cell repertoires in COVID-19. Profiling relied on immunoSEQ multiplex PCR, and the TCRdb table lists in-frame clones only, not all of them. The table shows fewer than 350,000 clones, with 80% to 95% occurring only once. Input material: peripheral blood. The receptors derive from a woman in her thirties with COVID-19, enrolled during active disease. CDR3s include the opening cysteine and the closing phenylalanine or tryptophan. Fields, in order: V gene, CDR3 protein.

>TRBV6-5
CASITETYEQYF
>TRBV7-9
CASSSTGNTEAFF
>TRBV18
CASAQRGRTPGELFF
>TRBV18
CASSPTVTNTEAFF
>TRBV5-4
CASSPVRGANVLTF
>TRBV18
CASSPLARGNTGELFF
>TRBV9
CASSRGGAPYEQYF
>TRBV4-1
CASSLERLETQYF
>TRBV5-1
CASSFGTGLYEQYF
>TRBV2
CASSGLAALYNEQFF
>TRBV29-1
CSGKGTSVYNEQFF
>TRBV15
CATSRGLLEHNEQFF